This TCR beta chain is drawn from a study of identical twins (dated by TCRdb to 2016 to 2017). Concerning the study at large: To test whether fetal clonotypes persist, this study deep-sequenced TCR alpha and beta repertoires from monozygotic twins, from unrelated adults of various ages, and from cord blood. To rule out contamination, replicate twin experiments were performed at different times with different library preparation protocols.

Receptors were amplified or captured by 5' RACE. For sequencing, an Illumina HiSeq 2000 was employed. Template switching added a universal primer binding site, and the final cDNA carried a unique molecular identifier that allowed TCR cDNA molecules to be counted accurately. Specific primers in the conserved constant-segment region were used to synthesize first-strand cDNA for TCR alpha and beta chains. Each cDNA library was double barcoded, with a SMART-Mk sample barcode plus Illumina barcodes, to control for contamination. TruSeq adapter sequences and Illumina sample barcodes were added in two successive PCR steps. The TCR alpha and beta cDNA libraries were sequenced on the Illumina HiSeq platform using custom primers. Turning to the authors' computational methods: Raw reads were processed with MiGEC to extract unique molecular identifiers, and MiXCR was used to determine CDR3 positions. For each individual, recombination models were inferred using an EM algorithm with the repgenHMM and IGoR tools. The tcR package in R was used for shared clonotype analysis, with sharing normalized by the product of cloneset sizes. To study raw recombination free of thymic and clonal selection effects, out-of-frame nonproductive sequences were analyzed. TCRdb trimmed public reads at Q25 via fastp, called clones via MiXCR and kept in-frame beta chains. Duplicate CDR3 protein sequences are folded into a single record with the most common DNA and genes. The V and J calls reflect TCRdb's pipeline rather than the authors' work. This sample is represented by 690,000 or so distinct CDR3 sequences; under 9% of them were singletons. The ten largest clones add up to 0.98% of the sample.

With regard to this clonotype: Its antigen specificity is not known. One base away there is no much larger clone; base qualities are not given.

Only healthy Caucasian donors were included. The twin cohort comprised three pairs of female monozygotic twins, all aged roughly 18 to 30 years. Peripheral blood mononuclear cells were used as the source from which RNA for TCR libraries was isolated. The study at large found these results: Out-of-frame TCR alpha sharing in monozygotic twins was systematically underestimated by recombination models, whereas sharing between unrelated individuals was in agreement with the recombination models. Invariant T cells such as MAIT and iNKT could partly confound zero-insertion analyses, although diverse VJ usage argued against such confounding for most clonotypes. Abundant cord blood beta clonotypes carried fewer insertions; young adult naive repertoires showed a weaker similar trend, while memory repertoires showed none. Because the same donors could not be followed over many years, conclusions were based on cross-sectional statistical analysis. In beta out-of-frame sequences, excess twin sharing was weaker, because having fewer shared sequences lowered the signal-to-noise ratio. Out-of-frame TCR alpha sequences shared between twins showed an excess of low generation-probability sequences compared with coincidental sharing between unrelated individuals.

Taken from cysteine to phenylalanine, the CDR3 has 17 residues. Only the CDR3 DNA stays, 51 bases, in frame from base 1. Based on the germline V gene, the CDR1 and CDR2 sequences are MDHEN and SYDVKM. V has 4 bases trimmed and J has 8 bases trimmed; junction bases matching no gene number 15. These data were also reused for a study on yellow fever vaccine responses in identical twins. That second publication adds: The authors reported that the T cell response to vaccination in identical twins appeared partly convergent and partly personalized. Focusing on identical twins, the study followed the T cell clones that responded to the vaccine, and did so with precision.

The chain is assembled from TRBV28 and TRBJ2-3; 10 of the junction bases match TRBD1. The sequenced sample consisted of PBMCs. This clonotype originated in a woman aged 18-29 years in good health. The bases are TGTGCCAGCAGTTCGTACTCCGGGACAGGGGTGTTGGCTACGCAGTATTTT. It codes for CASSSYSGTGVLATQYF.